The source of this TCR beta chain is a study of brain T cells in children with intractable seizures (dated by TCRdb to 2020 to 2023). Describing the broader study: A NanoString immunology panel was first used to screen resected brain tissue from roughly 56 pediatric epilepsy surgery cases for immune gene transcripts. Of the roughly twelve selected surgery cases, pre-surgery blood was also sequenced for eight, so four had brain tissue only. Study-level results and caveats: Sequencing depth differed between pre- and post-surgery blood, so clones missing from the pre-surgery sample may reflect undersampling. Viral specificity was inferred only from CDR3 sequence similarity, and patients' HCMV serostatus was unknown.

This clone was seen only a few times. Its target antigen remains unknown. Per-nucleotide qualities are absent, and no much larger clonotype sits a single base away. Unmatched junction bases come to 3, with V trimmed by 4 bases and J by 0 bases. The germline V gene (reference sequence) sets CDR1 to SEHNR and CDR2 to FQNEAQ. The CDR3 measures 15 amino acids from cysteine to phenylalanine. Only CDR3 DNA remains: 45 bases, in frame from the first base. The immunoSEQ assay was used to generate TCR beta chain sequences from genomic DNA. The original methods were these. CDR3 sequences that did not begin with the conserved framework cysteine at position 104 were removed manually. Clonality was calculated as one minus the normalized Shannon's Diversity Index, with values ranging from 0 (maximal diversity) to 1 (oligoclonal). Differences in the frequency of the same CDR3 between samples, such as brain versus blood, were assessed with chi-squared comparison-of-proportions tests. Public clonotypes were found by searching immuneACCESS, and the VDJdb browser was used to assess similarity to known antiviral clonotypes. The table was pulled from immuneACCESS by TCRdb, which kept in-frame rearrangements only. Such tables lose some clones; where checked, under half of the loss comes from unresolved V genes, and the rest has no known cause. Clonal size and the V and J genes are those of that table, whereas D and trimming came from the DNA. For this sample there are about 80,000 clones; roughly 89% appear just once. The biggest ten clones account for around 22% of the sample.

Read against the paper, the sample's time point label means: resected brain tissue, or blood drawn just prior to surgery. The surgery cases that showed the highest brain T cell transcript signatures were chosen for TCR beta chain sequencing of brain tissue, and of blood when it was available. Before surgery, patients had received at least one anti-epileptic drug. The TCR-sequenced patients were children whose drug-resistant epilepsy was caused by tuberous sclerosis complex, focal cortical dysplasia, Rasmussen encephalitis or hemimegalencephaly. Blood samples were collected immediately before the epilepsy surgery. Bulk genomic DNA was isolated from unsorted brain tissue and whole blood using the Monarch genomic DNA purification kit.

The chain links TRBV7-9 with TRBJ1-2, with 9 middle bases fitting TRBD1. This clonotype originated in a girl aged 2-10 years with Rasmussen encephalitis and intractable seizures. Specimen: peripheral blood, collected at surgery. Read as DNA, the sequence is TGTGCCAGCAGCTCAGGACAGGGGTCTAACTATGGCTACACCTTC. This is translated as CASSSGQGSNYGYTF.